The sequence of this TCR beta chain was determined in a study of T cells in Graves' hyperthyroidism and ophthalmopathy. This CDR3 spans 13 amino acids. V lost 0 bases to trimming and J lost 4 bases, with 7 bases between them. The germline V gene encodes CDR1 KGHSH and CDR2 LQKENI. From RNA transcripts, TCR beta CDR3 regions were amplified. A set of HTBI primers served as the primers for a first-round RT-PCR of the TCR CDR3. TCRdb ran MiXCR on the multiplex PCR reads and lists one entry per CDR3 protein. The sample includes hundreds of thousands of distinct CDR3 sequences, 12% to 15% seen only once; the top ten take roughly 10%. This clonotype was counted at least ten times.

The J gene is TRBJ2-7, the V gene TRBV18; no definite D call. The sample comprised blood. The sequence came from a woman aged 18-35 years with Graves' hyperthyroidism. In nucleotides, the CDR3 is TGTGCCAGCTCACCACCTGAGATTTACGAGCAGTACTTC. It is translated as CASSPPEIYEQYF. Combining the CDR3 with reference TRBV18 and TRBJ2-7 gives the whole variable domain NAGVMQNPRHLVRRRGQEARLRCSPMKGHSHVYWYRQLPEEGLKFMVYLQKENIIDESGMPKERFSAEFPKEGPSILRIQQVVRGDSAAYFCASSPPEIYEQYFGPGTRLTVT.